These 30 T cell receptor beta chains were sequenced from one sample in a study of blood T cells in healthy people across ages. A J-beta primer mix and a sample-barcoded 5' primer were used in a second PCR of about 7 to 12 cycles. MiXCR was run by TCRdb on the 5' RACE reads, yielding one entry per CDR3 protein. The sample records about 780,000 distinct CDR3 sequences, 20% to 30% being singletons. This sample also appeared in a second study, on T cells of mothers and their children.

The sample was blood. These TCRs come from a boy aged 5 to 17 in good health.

The V call is TRBV7-2, the J call TRBJ2-5, with D possibly being TRBD1 (6 bases). The better agreement between TRBJ2-7 and the DNA end casts doubt on the J call. Germline CDR1 SGHTA, CDR2 FQGNSA. The CDR3 spans 15 residues. DNA for the CDR3: TGTGCCAGCAGCCCACAGGGTAGGGACTCCTACGAGCAGTACTTC. Its protein product is CASSPQGRDSYEQYF.

V is TRBV4-1 and J is TRBJ2-1; possible D gene TRBD2, 6 bases. Deletions cut 4 bases from V and 6 bases from J, with 13 bases between. Germline CDR1 reads MGHRA; CDR2 reads YSYEKL. CDR3 length equals 14 residues. The CDR3 region has the DNA TGCGCCAGCAGCCGCGGGATGGGGTCCAATGAGCAGTTCTTC. Translated, it gives CASSRGMGSNEQFF.

The chain employs TRBV4-1 and TRBJ1-2, with 8 bases matching TRBD1. The V gene end was trimmed by 0 bases and the J gene end by 4 bases; junction bases not matched to a gene: 13. The length of the CDR3 is 18 residues. Germline CDR1 reads MGHRA; CDR2 reads YSYEKL. CDR3: CASSQEGQGDYSSYGYTF. DNA of the CDR3: TGCGCCAGCAGCCAAGAAGGACAGGGCGATTATTCTTCCTATGGCTACACCTTC.

The chain links TRBV2 to TRBJ2-3, with a tentative D call TRBD2 (6 bases). Trimming cost V 9 bases and J 4 bases, with 20 bases left between them. The CDR3 extends over 15 amino acids. Germline V gives CDR1 SNHLY, CDR2 FYNNEI. The CDR3 sequence: CARTHGGYESDTQYF. CDR3 DNA sequence: TGTGCCAGAACCCATGGGGGGTATGAGTCAGATACGCAGTATTTT.

This clonotype was counted a few times. J is TRBJ2-3 and V is TRBV3-1; TRBD2 matches 9 bases. Germline CDR1 and CDR2: LGHDT and YNNKEL (reference sequence). This CDR3 has 20 amino acids. V shed 1 base, J shed 3 bases, and the junction held 17 bases outside the gene matches. DNA for the CDR3: TGTGCCAGCAGCCAAGTACCAGCCCCATCGCGGGGGGGCCTTACAGATACGCAGTATTTT. It codes for CASSQVPAPSRGGLTDTQYF.

This clonotype was detected ten times or more. The chain recombines TRBV2 with TRBJ2-5, with 10 bases aligning to TRBD1. There are 14 residues in the CDR3. J gave up 5 bases and V 6 bases, and 6 bases lay outside the gene matches. Germline V gives CDR1 SNHLY, CDR2 FYNNEI. The CDR3 reads CASRPGTGVETQYF. The CDR3 region has the DNA TGTGCCAGCAGACCCGGGACAGGGGTCGAGACCCAGTACTTC.

The rearrangement links TRBV5-1 to TRBJ2-7; 8 positions match TRBD1. The CDR3 contains 16 residues. Germline V CDR1 and CDR2: SGHRS, YFSETQ. With 5 bases clipped from V and 2 bases from J, the junction kept 12 bases outside the gene matches. The CDR3 spells CASRPTPGQEAYEQYF. For the CDR3, the DNA is TGCGCCAGCAGACCGACTCCGGGACAGGAGGCCTACGAGCAGTACTTC.

In this sample, this clonotype turned up a few times. The V call is TRBV6-2 or TRBV6-3, the J call TRBJ2-5; D not certain. The V end lost 7 bases, the J end lost 5 bases, and 8 bases lay between the germline ends. This CDR3 spans 11 amino acids. CDR1 is MNHEY, CDR2 SVGEGT, per germline. CDR3 loop: CASKRSETQYF. The CDR3 DNA reads as TGTGCCAGCAAAAGGTCCGAGACCCAGTACTTC.

The chain combines TRBV25-1 with TRBJ2-3; perhaps TRBD2 as D (6 bases). From germline, CDR1 is MGHDK and CDR2 SYGVNS. The CDR3 is 15 residues long. The germline V and J ends were trimmed by 1 base and 4 bases, with 12 bases remaining between them. The CDR3 DNA sequence: TGTGCCAGCAGTGAATTTGGGGGGTCTTCAGATACGCAGTATTTT. Protein: CASSEFGGSSDTQYF.

This clonotype has more than one count but fewer than ten. The V and J genes are TRBV7-2 and TRBJ1-5; D is undetermined. Germline values: CDR1 SGHTA, CDR2 FQGNSA. The CDR3 has 12 amino acids. Trimming took 2 bases from V and 7 from J, leaving 6 bases between them. The CDR3 DNA reads TGTGCCAGCAGCTTAATCGCCCAGCCCCAGCATTTT. Protein: CASSLIAQPQHF.

This clonotype was recorded once. V is TRBV6-1 and J is TRBJ1-2, with 10 nucleotides matching TRBD1. V lost 6 bases to trimming and J lost 1 base; unmatched junction nucleotides: 8. This CDR3 has 16 residues. The germline V gene has CDR1 MNHNS and CDR2 SASEGT. The CDR3 here is CASSSGQGPLNYGYTF. The CDR3 region has the DNA TGTGCCAGCAGCTCGGGACAGGGGCCCCTTAACTATGGCTACACCTTC.

The rearrangement links TRBV29-1 to TRBJ2-5; 8 bases are shared with TRBD2. The CDR3 runs to 16 residues. The J segment lost 4 bases and the V segment lost 0 bases, leaving 10 bases of the junction unmatched. Per germline, CDR1 SQVTM and CDR2 ANQGSEA. The CDR3 here is CSVEDGGLEVPETQYF. CDR3 DNA: TGCAGCGTTGAAGATGGGGGACTAGAGGTCCCAGAGACCCAGTACTTC.

This clonotype has more than one count but fewer than ten. V is TRBV2 and J is TRBJ2-7, with D perhaps TRBD2 (5 bases). The CDR3 totals 15 residues. The V gene lost 7 bases and the J gene lost 1 base, with 17 bases spanning the gap. Germline CDR1 SNHLY, CDR2 FYNNEI. The CDR3 reads CASIGGLPLSYEQYF. In DNA, the CDR3 is TGTGCCAGCATCGGAGGACTTCCCCTTTCCTACGAGCAGTACTTC.

This clonotype occurred many times. As DNA, the CDR3 is TGCAGTGCTCTGGGAATAGCGGGGGTATTGGGGGCAGAGACCCAGTACTTC. The encoded protein is CSALGIAGVLGAETQYF. This sequence joins TRBV20-1 and TRBJ2-5; 9 bases match TRBD2. Germline V gene data show CDR1 as DFQATT and CDR2 as SNEGSKA (reference sequence). Trimming at V came to 5 bases and at J to 4 bases, leaving 17 bases not matched to a gene. This CDR3 region has 17 residues.

The chain is built from TRBV3-1 and TRBJ1-2, with D unresolved. CDR1 is LGHDT and CDR2 is YNNKEL in the germline V gene (reference sequence). With 1 base removed from V and 6 bases from J, the gap between germline ends came to 6 bases. The CDR3 is made up of 12 amino acids. CDR3 sequence: CASSQATHGYTF. The CDR3 DNA sequence: TGTGCCAGCAGCCAAGCGACGCATGGCTACACCTTC.

This clonotype came up a few times. The chain uses TRBV12-3 or TRBV12-4 and TRBJ1-2; D may be TRBD1 (5 bases). The CDR3 is 16 amino acids. Trimming shortened V by 2 bases and J by 1 base, and 14 bases separated the two germline ends. CDR3: CASSLKDSALNYGYTF. The CDR3, as DNA: TGTGCCAGCAGTTTAAAAGACAGCGCTCTTAACTATGGCTACACCTTC.

This clonotype was observed a handful of times. The rearrangement joins TRBV7-6 to TRBJ1-4, with no clear D. The CDR3 covers 14 residues. Germline V gene lookup returns CDR1 SGHVS and CDR2 FNYEAQ. Trimming left V 1 base short and J 7 bases short, with 10 bases between. The CDR3 DNA sequence: TGTGCCAGCAGCTTAGGTTTGGGTACTGAAAAACTGTTTTTT. It translates to CASSLGLGTEKLFF.

As concerns this clonotype: The junction does not match germline at one end; this may be a read error. The J gene is TRBJ2-3, the V gene TRBV5-1, with a possible D match to TRBD2 (5 bases). The CDR3 contains 16 residues. CDR1 SGHRS and CDR2 YFSETQ come from the germline V gene. The DNA for the CDR3 is TGCGCCGGCAGCTTGACCGGGATTAGGCGAGTAGATACGCAGTATTTT. This sequence encodes CAGSLTGIRRVDTQYF.

This chain uses TRBV12-3 or TRBV12-4 with TRBJ2-2, with D perhaps matching TRBD1 (5 bases). Trimming pared 6 bases from V and 0 bases from J, leaving 11 bases between. This CDR3 comprises 15 residues. The CDR3: CASRSRGPNTGELFF. In DNA form, the CDR3 reads TGTGCCAGCAGGTCAAGGGGCCCGAACACCGGGGAGCTGTTTTTT.

This rearrangement joins TRBV5-1 to TRBJ2-1, with D hard to call. The CDR3 is made up of 14 amino acids. Trimming shortened V by 4 bases and J by 7 bases, and 15 bases separated the two germline ends. Germline V gene data show CDR1 as SGHRS and CDR2 as YFSETQ. As DNA, the CDR3 is TGCGCCAGCAGCCCCCGTGGCACCTTGAATGAGCAGTTCTTC. Its protein product is CASSPRGTLNEQFF. The full variable domain, with the rest looked up from reference TRBV5-1 and TRBJ2-1, is KAGVTQTPRYLIKTRGQQVTLSCSPISGHRSVSWYQQTPGQGLQFLFEYFSETQRNKGNFPGRFSGRQFSNSRSEMNVSTLELGDSALYLCASSPRGTLNEQFFGPGTRLTVL.

J is TRBJ1-1 and V is TRBV20-1, with TRBD1 as a possible D gene (5 bases). CDR1 and CDR2 from the germline V gene are DFQATT and SNEGSKA (reference sequence). This CDR3 has 13 residues. V was trimmed by 5 bases and J by 5 bases, leaving 15 bases between them. In DNA form, the CDR3 reads TGCAGTGCTTCTCCAGGGTTGGGGACTGAAGCTTTCTTT. Its translation is CSASPGLGTEAFF.

The CDR3: CSARDSSGNSYNEQFF. Written as DNA, the CDR3 is TGCAGTGCTAGAGATTCTAGCGGAAACTCCTACAATGAGCAGTTCTTC. The J gene is TRBJ2-1, the V gene TRBV20-1, with TRBD2 identical over 7 bases. From germline, CDR1 is DFQATT and CDR2 SNEGSKA (reference sequence). The ends lost 0 bases at V and 0 bases at J; junction bases unmatched: 5. The length of the CDR3 is 16 residues.

This chain connects TRBV9 to TRBJ2-1; maybe TRBD1 (5 bases). The end of the DNA fits TRBJ2-7 better, so the J call may be wrong. The CDR3 runs 15 residues. Germline CDR1 is SGDLS and CDR2 is YYNGEE. CDR3 in DNA: TGTGCCAGCAGCGTAGGGGGCAGGGTCCACTACGAGCAGTACTTC. Protein sequence: CASSVGGRVHYEQYF.

This clonotype was counted a single time. V and J are TRBV29-1 and TRBJ2-7; 7 positions match TRBD2. Unmatched junction bases numbered 10, after V lost 7 bases and J lost 4 bases. Germline assignment: CDR1 SQVTM and CDR2 ANQGSEA. The CDR3 extends over 13 amino acids. CDR3 sequence: CSAGIRRGYEQYF. The CDR3 region has the DNA TGCAGCGCCGGCATTAGGCGGGGGTACGAGCAGTACTTC.

This chain uses TRBV12-3 or TRBV12-4 with TRBJ1-5; unclear D gene. The CDR3 contains 14 residues. V was cut by 3 bases and J by 6 bases, with 12 bases left in between. The CDR3 loop reads CASSLQVMVQPQHF. DNA for the CDR3: TGTGCCAGCAGTTTGCAAGTAATGGTTCAGCCCCAGCATTTT.

This clonotype was picked up a small number of times. CDR3 sequence reads: CASSLASQGGTDTQYF. The DNA for the CDR3 is TGCGCCAGCAGCTTGGCTTCCCAGGGCGGCACAGATACGCAGTATTTT. The chain carries TRBV5-1 and TRBJ2-3; the D gene is possibly TRBD1 (5 bases). Trimming cost V 0 bases and J 1 base, with 12 bases left between them. The length of the CDR3 is 16 residues. Germline CDR1 SGHRS, CDR2 YFSETQ.

The gene calls are TRBV3-1 and TRBJ1-1; D is unresolved. The V gene's germline CDR1 is LGHDT and CDR2 YNNKEL (reference sequence). There are 14 residues in the CDR3. V shed 0 bases and J shed 0 bases, with 5 bases lying between them. The CDR3 loop reads CASSQDQVNTEAFF. CDR3 nucleotides: TGTGCCAGCAGCCAAGATCAGGTGAACACTGAAGCTTTCTTT.

V usage is TRBV4-1 and J usage is TRBJ2-5; TRBD1 or TRBD2 may be the D gene (5 bases each). The germline V gene encodes CDR1 MGHRA and CDR2 YSYEKL. This CDR3 is 14 amino acids long. Trimming shortened V by 2 bases and J by 9 bases, and 16 bases separated the two germline ends. CDR3 loop: CASSQRGSEGAQYF. CDR3 DNA sequence: TGCGCCAGCAGCCAACGGGGTTCTGAAGGGGCCCAGTACTTC.

This chain connects TRBV28 to TRBJ1-2; no definite D call. The CDR3 contains 12 residues. Germline V CDR1 and CDR2: MDHEN, SYDVKM. V dropped 2 bases and J dropped 8 bases, with 9 bases sitting between them. CDR3 DNA: TGTGCCAGCAGTTTACCAACCAGGGGCTACACCTTC. Translated: CASSLPTRGYTF.

This clonotype turned up a few times. The chain links TRBV7-2 to TRBJ1-4; possibly TRBD1 for D (6 bases). The CDR3 loop spans 14 amino acids. The ends were cut back, 5 bases at V and 8 bases at J, with 15 bases in the middle. CDR1 and CDR2 (germline): SGHTA, FQGNSA. The CDR3 bases are TGTGCCAGCAGCCCCTGGGGGGGCAACGAAAAACTGTTTTTT. Protein sequence: CASSPWGGNEKLFF.